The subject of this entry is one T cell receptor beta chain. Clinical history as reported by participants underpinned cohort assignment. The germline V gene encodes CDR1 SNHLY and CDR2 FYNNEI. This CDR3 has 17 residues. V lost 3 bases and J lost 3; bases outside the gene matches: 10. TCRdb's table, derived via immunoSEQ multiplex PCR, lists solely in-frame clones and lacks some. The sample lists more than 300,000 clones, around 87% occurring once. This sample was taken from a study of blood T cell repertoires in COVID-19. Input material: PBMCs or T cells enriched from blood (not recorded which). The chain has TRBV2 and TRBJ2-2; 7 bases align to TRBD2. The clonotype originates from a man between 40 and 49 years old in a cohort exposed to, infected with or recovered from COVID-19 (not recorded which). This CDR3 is CASSEASGPRYTGELFF. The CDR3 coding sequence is TGTGCCAGCAGTGAGGCTAGCGGCCCGCGGTACACCGGGGAGCTGTTTTTT.